These 9 T cell receptor beta chains were sequenced from one sample in a study of regulatory T cells in long-lasting Graves disease. Noted time point: newly diagnosed GD, antithyroid drugs for less than 3 months. Extracted RNA from PBMCs served as the source of the TCR library. Combining iRepertoire HTBI primers with Arm-PCR of CDR3 regions, the authors built TCR beta libraries. TCRdb ran MiXCR on the multiplex PCR reads and lists one entry per CDR3 protein. The sample lists around 420,000 distinct CDR3 sequences, around 16% occurring once. Specimen: peripheral blood mononuclear cells (PBMCs), collected at new diagnosis, from a patient treated with antithyroid drugs. Receptor source: a female donor with Graves disease.

This clonotype occurred many times. The chain has TRBV5-1 and TRBJ2-3, with D possibly being TRBD2 (5 bases). With 2 bases removed from V and 6 bases from J, the gap between germline ends came to 16 bases. The CDR3 runs to 15 residues. Germline CDR1 SGHRS, CDR2 YFSETQ. In nucleotides, the CDR3 is TGCGCCAGCAGCTTCGCGGGCATATCGACGGATACGCAGTATTTT. Translating gives CASSFAGISTDTQYF.

About this clonotype: One base away lies a much larger clone, so this may be a sequencing read error. The V call is TRBV2, the J call TRBJ2-2, with a tentative D call TRBD2 (5 bases). The CDR3 consists of 16 residues. V was trimmed by 7 bases and J by 6 bases, leaving 21 bases between them. Germline CDR1 SNHLY, CDR2 FYNNEI. The CDR3 region has the DNA TGTGCCAGCATAAGGAATGCGGGCGTGAGTTCCGGGGAGCTGTTTTTT. As protein: CASIRNAGVSSGELFF.

This clonotype has ten or more counts. The genes are TRBV7-9 and TRBJ2-7; possibly TRBD2 for D (6 bases). V was clipped by 4 bases and J by 3 bases, with 10 bases between them. Germline V gives CDR1 SEHNR, CDR2 FQNEAQ (reference sequence). The length of the CDR3 is 13 residues. For the CDR3, the DNA is TGTGCCAGCAGCTCCCCGGGACTCTACGAGCAGTACTTC. Its translation is CASSSPGLYEQYF.

There are many counts of this clonotype. V and J are TRBV20-1 and TRBJ2-2, with D possibly being TRBD1 (5 bases). CDR1 and CDR2 (germline): DFQATT, SNEGSKA (reference sequence). This CDR3 region has 14 residues. V lost 5 bases, J lost 6 bases, and 16 bases lay in between. This CDR3 reads CSAQGASQAGELFF. The CDR3 DNA follows: TGCAGTGCTCAAGGGGCGAGCCAGGCCGGGGAGCTGTTTTTT.

There are many counts of this clonotype. The J gene is TRBJ2-3, the V gene TRBV7-9; D not certain. Germline V gene data show CDR1 as SEHNR and CDR2 as FQNEAQ (reference sequence). This CDR3 is built from 13 residues. V gave up 5 bases and J gave up 3 bases, with 9 bases separating them. The CDR3 region is CASSRELTDTQYF. CDR3 in DNA: TGTGCCAGCAGCCGCGAGTTAACAGATACGCAGTATTTT.

This clonotype was seen ten or more times. The chain recombines TRBV7-9 with TRBJ2-1; 9 bases are shared with TRBD2. V shed 0 bases, J shed 6 bases, and the junction held 9 bases outside the gene matches. CDR1 SEHNR and CDR2 FQNEAQ come from the germline V gene (reference sequence). The CDR3 runs 17 residues. The CDR3 DNA reads as TGTGCCAGCAGCTTAGCGGTGACGGCGGGGGGGTTCAATGAGCAGTTCTTC. Its protein is CASSLAVTAGGFNEQFF.

Many counts were recorded for this clonotype. The V gene is TRBV9, the J gene TRBJ1-1; weak D call: TRBD1 (6 bases). This CDR3 is built from 16 residues. V was pared by 4 bases and J by 2 bases, with 18 bases between. Germline lookup yields CDR1 SGDLS and CDR2 YYNGEE. CDR3 bases: TGTGCCAGCAGCCACCCTATCCAGGGGCCTAACACTGAAGCTTTCTTT. This translates into CASSHPIQGPNTEAFF.

The genes are TRBV2 and TRBJ2-2; D assignment may be TRBD1 or TRBD2 (5 bases each). The CDR3 runs 16 residues. The ends were cut back, 6 bases at V and 0 bases at J, with 14 bases in the middle. Germline V gene lookup returns CDR1 SNHLY and CDR2 FYNNEI. The CDR3: CASRGELRTNTGELFF. The CDR3 DNA sequence: TGTGCCAGCAGGGGGGAGTTGCGAACGAACACCGGGGAGCTGTTTTTT.

This clonotype has more than one count but fewer than ten. The V and J genes are TRBV28 and TRBJ2-5; 16 bases are shared with TRBD2. The V gene end was trimmed by 4 bases and the J gene end by 10 bases; junction bases not matched to a gene: 12. CDR3 length equals 17 residues. Germline lookup yields CDR1 MDHEN and CDR2 SYDVKM. CDR3 nucleotide sequence: TGTGCCAGCAGTTATTCTGGTGGGACTAGCGGGAGGGCTAACCAGTACTTC. Translation gives CASSYSGGTSGRANQYF. Combining the CDR3 with reference TRBV28 and TRBJ2-5 gives the whole variable domain DVKVTQSSRYLVKRTGEKVFLECVQDMDHENMFWYRQDPGLGLRLIYFSYDVKMKEKGDIPEGYSVSREKKERFSLILESASTNQTSMYLCASSYSGGTSGRANQYFGPGTRLLVL.